This T cell receptor beta chain was identified in a study of sequential checkpoint blockade in melanoma. Study as a whole: Both treatment sequences were followed by maintenance nivolumab.

This sample's treatment: randomized to nivolumab then ipilimumab (arm A) or the reverse (arm B). No patient had prior DNA-damaging chemotherapy. Sorted cells were live CD3+CD8+, lacking CD19 and CD56, from PBMCs. Some clones are missing from TCRdb's copy, which holds only in-frame ones; the method was immunoSEQ multiplex PCR. The sample holds approximately 11,000 clones, around 84% seen once. The sequenced sample was CD8+ T cells sorted from blood (inferred from file names), obtained from a patient given nivolumab and ipilimumab in sequence. The TCR sequence derives from a human donor with melanoma.

CDR3 residues: CASSHSSAYEQYF. The CDR3 DNA is TGCGCCAGCAGCCATTCTTCAGCCTACGAGCAGTACTTC. The V gene is TRBV4-1, the J gene TRBJ2-7; unclear D gene. V was pared by 3 bases and J by 2 bases, with 8 bases between. CDR1 MGHRA and CDR2 YSYEKL come from the germline V gene. This CDR3 contains 13 residues.